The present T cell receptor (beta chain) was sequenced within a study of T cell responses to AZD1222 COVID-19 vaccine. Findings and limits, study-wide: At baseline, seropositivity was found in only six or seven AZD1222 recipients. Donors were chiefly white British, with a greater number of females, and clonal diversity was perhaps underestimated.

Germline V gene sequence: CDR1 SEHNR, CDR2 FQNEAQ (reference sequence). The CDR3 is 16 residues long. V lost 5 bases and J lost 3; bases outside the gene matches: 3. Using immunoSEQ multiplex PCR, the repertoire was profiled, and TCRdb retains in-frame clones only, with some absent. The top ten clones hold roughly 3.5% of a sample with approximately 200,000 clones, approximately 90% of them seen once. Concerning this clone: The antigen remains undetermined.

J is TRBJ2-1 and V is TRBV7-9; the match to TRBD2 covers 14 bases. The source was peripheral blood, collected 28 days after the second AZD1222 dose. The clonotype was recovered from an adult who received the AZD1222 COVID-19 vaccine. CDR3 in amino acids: CASSATSGGDYNEQFF. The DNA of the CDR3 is TGTGCCAGCAGCGCGACTAGCGGGGGGGACTACAATGAGCAGTTCTTC.